The source of this T cell receptor beta chain is a study of metastatic and nonmetastatic thyroid tumors. Per the original data handling: It was from CDR3 differences across clinicopathological groups that a distant-metastasis classifier for papillary thyroid cancer was built. MiXCR reprocessed the PCR reads for TCRdb. The V and J calls were determined by TCRdb, not by the authors. The sample yields some 30,000 clones, about 32% seen once. This clone was picked up a small number of times. Antigen unknown. Overall study results and limits: Across blood and tumor, TCR beta diversity in malignant thyroid tumors was reportedly significantly higher than in benign nodules.

Every patient was untreated before thyroid surgery. The CDR3 totals 13 residues. Between the trimmed V and J ends, which lost 6 bases and 0 bases, there was a span of 9 bases. Germline V gene sequence: CDR1 MNHEY, CDR2 SMNVEV (reference sequence). The chain joins TRBV27 to TRBJ2-7; D is possibly TRBD1 (5 bases). The origin of this receptor is a female donor with papillary thyroid cancer or a benign thyroid nodule (not recorded which). Some clones in this sample may be carry-over from other donors' samples. The sample was tumor tissue. DNA of the CDR3: TGTGCCAGCAGGTGGCAGGGCTCCTACGAGCAGTACTTC. It specifies CASRWQGSYEQYF.